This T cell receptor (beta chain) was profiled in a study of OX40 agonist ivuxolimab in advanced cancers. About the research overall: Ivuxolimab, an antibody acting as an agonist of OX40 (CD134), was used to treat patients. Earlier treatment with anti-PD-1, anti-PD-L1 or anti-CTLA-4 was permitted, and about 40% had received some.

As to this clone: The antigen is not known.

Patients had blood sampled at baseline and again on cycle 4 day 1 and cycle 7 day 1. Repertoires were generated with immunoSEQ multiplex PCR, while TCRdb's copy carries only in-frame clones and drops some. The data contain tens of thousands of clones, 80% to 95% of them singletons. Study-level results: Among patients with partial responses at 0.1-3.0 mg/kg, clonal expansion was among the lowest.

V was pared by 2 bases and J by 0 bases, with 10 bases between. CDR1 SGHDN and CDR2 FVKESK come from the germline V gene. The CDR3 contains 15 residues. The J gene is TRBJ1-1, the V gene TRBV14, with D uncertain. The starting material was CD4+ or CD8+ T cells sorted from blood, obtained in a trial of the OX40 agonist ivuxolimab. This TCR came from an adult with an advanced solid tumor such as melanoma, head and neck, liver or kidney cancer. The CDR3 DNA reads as TGTGCCAGCAGCCAATCGATTGCCATGAACACTGAAGCTTTCTTT. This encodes CASSQSIAMNTEAFF. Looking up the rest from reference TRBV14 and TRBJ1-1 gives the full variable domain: EAGVTQFPSHSVIEKGQTVTLRCDPISGHDNLYWYRRVMGKEIKFLLHFVKESKQDESGMPNNRFLAERTGGTYSTLKVQPAELEDSGVYFCASSQSIAMNTEAFFGQGTRLTVV.